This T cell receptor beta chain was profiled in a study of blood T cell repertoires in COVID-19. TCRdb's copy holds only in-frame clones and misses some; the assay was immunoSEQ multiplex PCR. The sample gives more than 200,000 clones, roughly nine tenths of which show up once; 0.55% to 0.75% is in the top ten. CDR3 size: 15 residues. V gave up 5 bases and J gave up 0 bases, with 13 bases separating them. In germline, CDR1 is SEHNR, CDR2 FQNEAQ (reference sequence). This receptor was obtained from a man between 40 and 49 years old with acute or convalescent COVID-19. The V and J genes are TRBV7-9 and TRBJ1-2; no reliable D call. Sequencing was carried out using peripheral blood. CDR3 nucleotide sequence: TGTGCCAGCAGCCCTACTCTGCGGTCTAACTATGGCTACACCTTC. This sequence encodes CASSPTLRSNYGYTF.